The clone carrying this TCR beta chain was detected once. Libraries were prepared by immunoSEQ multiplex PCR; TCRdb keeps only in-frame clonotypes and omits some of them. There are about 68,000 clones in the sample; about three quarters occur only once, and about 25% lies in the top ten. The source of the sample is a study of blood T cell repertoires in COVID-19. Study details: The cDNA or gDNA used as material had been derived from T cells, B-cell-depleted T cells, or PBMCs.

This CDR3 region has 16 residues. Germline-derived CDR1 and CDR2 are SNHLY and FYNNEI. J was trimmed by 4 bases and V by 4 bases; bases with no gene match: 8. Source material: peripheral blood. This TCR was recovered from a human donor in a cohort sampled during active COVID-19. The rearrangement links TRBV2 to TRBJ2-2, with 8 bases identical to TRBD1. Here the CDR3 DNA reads TGTGCCAGCAGTGTTCAGGGGGCGTGGGGCACCGGGGAGCTGTTTTTT. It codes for CASSVQGAWGTGELFF.